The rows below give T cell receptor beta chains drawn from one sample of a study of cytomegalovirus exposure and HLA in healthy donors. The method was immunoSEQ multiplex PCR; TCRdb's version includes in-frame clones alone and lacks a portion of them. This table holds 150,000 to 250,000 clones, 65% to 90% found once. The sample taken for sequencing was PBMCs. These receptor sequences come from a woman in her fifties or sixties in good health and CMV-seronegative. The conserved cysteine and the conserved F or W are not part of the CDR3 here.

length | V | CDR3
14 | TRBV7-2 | ASSFRGSGRSGELF
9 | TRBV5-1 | ASGTVNEQF
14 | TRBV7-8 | ASSLKSQGDGPEQY
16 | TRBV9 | ASSVGMPPAAGGREQY
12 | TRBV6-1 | ASSGQGRNYGYT
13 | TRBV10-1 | ASSDEAGSYNEQF
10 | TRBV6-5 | ASSSGGTEAF
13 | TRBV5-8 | ASSFEGALTYEQY
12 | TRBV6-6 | ASITGRGSPEAF
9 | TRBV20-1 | SASLGYGYT
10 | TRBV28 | ASSLYNNEQF
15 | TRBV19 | ASSIRGQGNNDTEAF
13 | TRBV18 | ASSAGTGPLYEQY
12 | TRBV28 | ASSPGQGSQPQH
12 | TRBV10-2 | ASSSGGTNEKLF
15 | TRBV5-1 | ASSPGRTSGPTDTQY